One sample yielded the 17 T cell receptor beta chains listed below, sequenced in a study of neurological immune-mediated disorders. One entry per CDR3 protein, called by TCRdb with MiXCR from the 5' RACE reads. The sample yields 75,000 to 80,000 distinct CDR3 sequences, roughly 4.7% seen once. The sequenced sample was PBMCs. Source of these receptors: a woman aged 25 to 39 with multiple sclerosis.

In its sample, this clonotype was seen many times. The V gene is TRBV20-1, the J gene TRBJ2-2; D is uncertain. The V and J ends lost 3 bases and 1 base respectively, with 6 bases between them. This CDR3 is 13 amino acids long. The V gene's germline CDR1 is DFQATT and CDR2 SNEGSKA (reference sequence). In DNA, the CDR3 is TGCAGTGCTAGGATAGAGAACACCGGGGAGCTGTTTTTT. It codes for CSARIENTGELFF.

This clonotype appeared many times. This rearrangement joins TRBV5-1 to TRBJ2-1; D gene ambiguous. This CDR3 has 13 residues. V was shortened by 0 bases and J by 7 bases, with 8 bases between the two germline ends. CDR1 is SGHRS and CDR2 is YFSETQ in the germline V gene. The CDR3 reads CASSLALRNEQFF. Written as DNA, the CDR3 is TGCGCCAGCAGCTTGGCCCTTAGAAATGAGCAGTTCTTC.

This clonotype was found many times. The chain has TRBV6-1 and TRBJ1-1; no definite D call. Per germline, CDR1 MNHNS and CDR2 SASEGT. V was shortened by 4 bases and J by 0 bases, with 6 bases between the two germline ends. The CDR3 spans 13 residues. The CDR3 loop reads CASSAAMNTEAFF. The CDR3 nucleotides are TGTGCCAGCAGTGCCGCCATGAACACTGAAGCTTTCTTT.

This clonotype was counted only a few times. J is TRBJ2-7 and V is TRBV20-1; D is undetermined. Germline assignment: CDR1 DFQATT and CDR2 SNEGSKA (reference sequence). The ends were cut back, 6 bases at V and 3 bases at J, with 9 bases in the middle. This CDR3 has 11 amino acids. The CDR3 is CSALRNYEQYF. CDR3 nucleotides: TGCAGTGCGCTACGCAACTACGAGCAGTACTTC.

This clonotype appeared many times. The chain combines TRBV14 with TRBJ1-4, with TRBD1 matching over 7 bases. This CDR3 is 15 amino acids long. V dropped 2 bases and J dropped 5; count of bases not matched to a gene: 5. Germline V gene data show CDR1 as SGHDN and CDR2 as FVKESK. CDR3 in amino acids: CASSQPGTENEKLFF. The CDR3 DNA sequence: TGTGCCAGCAGCCAACCCGGGACAGAAAATGAAAAACTGTTTTTT.

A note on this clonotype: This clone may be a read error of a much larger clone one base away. DNA of the CDR3: TGCGCCAGCAGCTCCAAGAAAACTGAAGCTTTCTTT. This gives the protein CASSSKKTEAFF. This chain joins TRBV5-1 and TRBJ1-1, with D uncertain. Germline V CDR1 and CDR2: SGHRS, YFSETQ. V was trimmed by 3 bases and J by 5 bases, leaving 8 bases between them. There are 12 residues in the CDR3.

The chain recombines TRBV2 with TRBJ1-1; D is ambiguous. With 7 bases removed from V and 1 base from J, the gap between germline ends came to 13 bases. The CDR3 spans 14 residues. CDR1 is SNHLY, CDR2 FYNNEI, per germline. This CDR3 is CASTIRMGNTEAFF. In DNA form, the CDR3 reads TGTGCCAGCACCATTCGCATGGGGAACACTGAAGCTTTCTTT. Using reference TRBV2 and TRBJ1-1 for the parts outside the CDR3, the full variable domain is EPEVTQTPSHQVTQMGQEVILRCVPISNHLYFYWYRQILGQKVEFLVSFYNNEISEKSEIFDDQFSVERPDGSNFTLKIRSTKLEDSAMYFCASTIRMGNTEAFFGQGTRLTVV.

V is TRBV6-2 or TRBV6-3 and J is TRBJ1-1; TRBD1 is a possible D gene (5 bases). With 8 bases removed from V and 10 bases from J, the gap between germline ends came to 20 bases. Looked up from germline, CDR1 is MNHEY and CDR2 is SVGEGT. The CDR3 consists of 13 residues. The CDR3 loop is CASHSTRQSGAFF. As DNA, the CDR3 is TGTGCCAGCCATTCGACCCGACAGTCCGGAGCTTTCTTT.

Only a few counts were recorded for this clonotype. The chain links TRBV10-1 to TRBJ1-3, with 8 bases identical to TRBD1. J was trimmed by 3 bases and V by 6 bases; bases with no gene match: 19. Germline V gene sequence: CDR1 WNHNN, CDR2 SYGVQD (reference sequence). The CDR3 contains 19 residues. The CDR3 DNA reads TGCGCCAGCAGCCTAGGGACAGGCTCACCCGGTTTATGTGGAAACACCATATATTTT. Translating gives CASSLGTGSPGLCGNTIYF.

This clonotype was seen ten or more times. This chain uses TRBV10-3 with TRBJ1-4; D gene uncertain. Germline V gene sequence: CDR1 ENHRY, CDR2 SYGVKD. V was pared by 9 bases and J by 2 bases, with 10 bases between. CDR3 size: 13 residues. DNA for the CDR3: TGTGCCATTCGGACGGCGACTAATGAAAAACTGTTTTTT. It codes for CAIRTATNEKLFF.

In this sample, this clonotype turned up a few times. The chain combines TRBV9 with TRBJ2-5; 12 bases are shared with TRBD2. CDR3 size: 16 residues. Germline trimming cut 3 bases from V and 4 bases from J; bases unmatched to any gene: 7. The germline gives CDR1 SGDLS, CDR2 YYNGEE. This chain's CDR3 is CASSETSGGPGETQYF. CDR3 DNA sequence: TGTGCCAGCAGCGAAACTAGCGGGGGGCCAGGAGAGACCCAGTACTTC.

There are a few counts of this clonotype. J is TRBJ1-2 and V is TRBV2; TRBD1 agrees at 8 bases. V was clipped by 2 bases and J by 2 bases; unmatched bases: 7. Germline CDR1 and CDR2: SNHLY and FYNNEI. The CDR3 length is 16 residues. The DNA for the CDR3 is TGTGCCAGCAGTGAAATTGATACAGGGGGAAACTATGGCTACACCTTC. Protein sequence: CASSEIDTGGNYGYTF.

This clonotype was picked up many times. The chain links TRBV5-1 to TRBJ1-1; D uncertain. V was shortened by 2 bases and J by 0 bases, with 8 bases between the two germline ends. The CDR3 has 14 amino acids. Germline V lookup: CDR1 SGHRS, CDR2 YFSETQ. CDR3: CASSFADMNTEAFF. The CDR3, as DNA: TGCGCCAGCAGCTTCGCAGACATGAACACTGAAGCTTTCTTT. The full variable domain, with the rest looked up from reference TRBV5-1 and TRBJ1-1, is KAGVTQTPRYLIKTRGQQVTLSCSPISGHRSVSWYQQTPGQGLQFLFEYFSETQRNKGNFPGRFSGRQFSNSRSEMNVSTLELGDSALYLCASSFADMNTEAFFGQGTRLTVV.

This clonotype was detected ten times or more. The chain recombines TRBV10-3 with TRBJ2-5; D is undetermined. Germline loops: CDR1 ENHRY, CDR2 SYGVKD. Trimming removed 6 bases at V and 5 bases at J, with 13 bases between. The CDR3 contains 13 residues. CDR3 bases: TGTGCCATCAGGAGCGCTCTGGGGGAGACCCAGTACTTC. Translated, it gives CAIRSALGETQYF.

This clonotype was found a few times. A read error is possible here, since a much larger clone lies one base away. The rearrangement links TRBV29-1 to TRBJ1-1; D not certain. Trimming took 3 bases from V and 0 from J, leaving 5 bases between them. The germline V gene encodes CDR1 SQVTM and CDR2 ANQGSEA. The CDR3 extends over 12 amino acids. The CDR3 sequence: CSVETLNTEAFF. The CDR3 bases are TGCAGCGTTGAGACCCTGAACACTGAAGCTTTCTTT. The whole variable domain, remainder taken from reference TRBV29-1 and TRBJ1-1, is SAVISQKPSRDICQRGTSLTIQCQVDSQVTMMFWYRQQPGQSLTLIATANQGSEATYESGFVIDKFPISRPNLTFSTLTVSNMSPEDSSIYLCSVETLNTEAFFGQGTRLTVV.

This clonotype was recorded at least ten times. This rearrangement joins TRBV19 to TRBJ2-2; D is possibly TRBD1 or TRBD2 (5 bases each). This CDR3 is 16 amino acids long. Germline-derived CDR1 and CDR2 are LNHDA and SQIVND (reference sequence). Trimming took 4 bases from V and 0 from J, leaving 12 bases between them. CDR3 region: CASSTIGTTNTGELFF. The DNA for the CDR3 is TGTGCCAGTAGTACCATCGGGACCACGAACACCGGGGAGCTGTTTTTT.

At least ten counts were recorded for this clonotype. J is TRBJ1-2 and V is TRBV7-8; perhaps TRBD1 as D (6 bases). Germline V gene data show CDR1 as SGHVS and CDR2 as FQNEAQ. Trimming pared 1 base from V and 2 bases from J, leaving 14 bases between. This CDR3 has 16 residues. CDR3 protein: CASSLDQPGQNYGYTF. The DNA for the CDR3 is TGTGCCAGCAGCTTAGATCAACCCGGACAGAACTATGGCTACACCTTC.